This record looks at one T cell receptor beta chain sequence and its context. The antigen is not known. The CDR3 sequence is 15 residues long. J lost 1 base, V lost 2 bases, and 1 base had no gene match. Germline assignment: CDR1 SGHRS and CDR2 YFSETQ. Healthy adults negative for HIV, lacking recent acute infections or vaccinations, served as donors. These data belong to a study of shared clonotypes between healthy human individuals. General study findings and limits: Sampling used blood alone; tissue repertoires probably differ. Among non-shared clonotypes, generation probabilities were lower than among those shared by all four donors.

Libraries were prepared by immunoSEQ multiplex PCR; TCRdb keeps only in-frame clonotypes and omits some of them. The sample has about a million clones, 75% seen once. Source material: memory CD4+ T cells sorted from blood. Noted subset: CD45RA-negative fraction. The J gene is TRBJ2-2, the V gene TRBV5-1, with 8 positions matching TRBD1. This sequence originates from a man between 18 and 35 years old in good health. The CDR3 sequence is CASSFGTGNTGELFF. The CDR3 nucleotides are TGCGCCAGCAGCTTCGGGACAGGGAACACCGGGGAGCTGTTTTTT.